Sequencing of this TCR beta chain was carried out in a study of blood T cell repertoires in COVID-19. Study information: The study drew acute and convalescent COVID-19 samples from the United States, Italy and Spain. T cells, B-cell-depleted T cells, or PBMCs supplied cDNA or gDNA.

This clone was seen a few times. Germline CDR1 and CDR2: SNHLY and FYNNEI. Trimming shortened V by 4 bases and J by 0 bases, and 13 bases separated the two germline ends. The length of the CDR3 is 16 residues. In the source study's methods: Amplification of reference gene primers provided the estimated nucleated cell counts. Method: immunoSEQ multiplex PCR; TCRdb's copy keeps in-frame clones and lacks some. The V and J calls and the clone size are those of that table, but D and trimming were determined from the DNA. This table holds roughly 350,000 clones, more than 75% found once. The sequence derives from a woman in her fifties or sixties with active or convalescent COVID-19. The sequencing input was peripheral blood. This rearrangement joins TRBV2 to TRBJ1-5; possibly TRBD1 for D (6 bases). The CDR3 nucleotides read TGTGCCAGCAGTGTTGACAGGACCACTAGCAATCAGCCCCAGCATTTT. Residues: CASSVDRTTSNQPQHF.